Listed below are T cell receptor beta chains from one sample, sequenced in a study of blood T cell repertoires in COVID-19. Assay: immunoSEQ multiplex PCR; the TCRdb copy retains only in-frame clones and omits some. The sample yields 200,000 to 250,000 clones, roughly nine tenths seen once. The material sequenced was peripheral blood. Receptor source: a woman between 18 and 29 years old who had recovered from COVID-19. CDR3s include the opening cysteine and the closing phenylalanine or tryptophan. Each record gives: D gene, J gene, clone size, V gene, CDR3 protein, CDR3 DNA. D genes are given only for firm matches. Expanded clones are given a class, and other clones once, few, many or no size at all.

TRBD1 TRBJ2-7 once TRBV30 CAWSEDRDYEQYF TGTGCCTGGAGTGAGGACAGGGACTACGAGCAGTACTTC
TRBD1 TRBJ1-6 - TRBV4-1 CASSQVLVADRDNSPLHF TGCGCCAGCAGCCAAGTCTTGGTGGCTGACAGGGATAATTCACCCCTCCACTTT
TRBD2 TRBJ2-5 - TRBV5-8 CASSLDNSGRAQETQYF TGTGCCAGCAGCTTGGACAATAGCGGGAGAGCCCAAGAGACCCAGTACTTC
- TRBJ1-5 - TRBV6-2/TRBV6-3 CASSLSHTGTSNQPQHF TGTGCCAGCAGTTTAAGTCATACAGGGACATCAAATCAGCCCCAGCATTTT
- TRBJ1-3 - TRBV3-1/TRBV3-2 CASSQVRGSSGNTIYF TGTGCCAGCAGCCAAGTCCGGGGTAGCTCTGGAAACACCATATATTTT
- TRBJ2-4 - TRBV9 CASSPSGNIQYF TGTGCCAGCAGCCCCTCGGGAAACATTCAGTACTTC
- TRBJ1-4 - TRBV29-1 CSVWGGEKLFF TGCAGCGTTTGGGGGGGTGAAAAACTGTTTTTT
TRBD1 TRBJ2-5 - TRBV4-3 CASSQDGTGGETQYF TGCGCCAGCAGCCAAGATGGAACAGGGGGAGAGACCCAGTACTTC
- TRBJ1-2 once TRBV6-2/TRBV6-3 CASSYGADSVYGYTF TGTGCCAGCAGTTACGGCGCGGACAGCGTTTATGGCTACACCTTC
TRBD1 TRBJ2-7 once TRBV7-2 CASVGTAYEQYF TGTGCCAGCGTAGGGACAGCCTACGAGCAGTACTTC
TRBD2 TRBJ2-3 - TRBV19 CASSNGGRTDTQYF TGTGCCAGTAGTAACGGCGGGAGGACAGATACGCAGTATTTT
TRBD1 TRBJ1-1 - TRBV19 CASSIVRDRGLPGTEAFF TGTGCCAGTAGTATAGTCCGAGACAGGGGGCTCCCGGGGACTGAAGCTTTCTTT
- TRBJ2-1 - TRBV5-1 CASSLAAGSSYNEQFF TGCGCCAGCAGCTTGGCCGCGGGGAGCTCCTACAATGAGCAGTTCTTC
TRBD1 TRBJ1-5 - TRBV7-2 CASSLAGTGYSNQPQHF TGTGCCAGCAGCTTAGCGGGGACAGGCTATAGCAATCAGCCCCAGCATTTT
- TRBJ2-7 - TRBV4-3 CASSQVVVATYEQYF TGCGCCAGCAGCCAAGTTGTGGTAGCTACCTACGAGCAGTACTTC
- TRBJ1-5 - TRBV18 CASSPRAGISNQPQHF TGTGCCAGCTCACCACGGGCAGGGATAAGCAATCAGCCCCAGCATTTT
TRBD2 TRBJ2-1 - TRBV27 CASSPGTSGNNEQFF TGTGCCAGCAGTCCAGGGACTAGCGGCAACAATGAGCAGTTCTTC
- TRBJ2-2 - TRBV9 CASSVDGRGAGELFF TGTGCCAGCAGCGTAGACGGGAGAGGTGCCGGGGAGCTGTTTTTT
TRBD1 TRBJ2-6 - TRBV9 CASSAHRGLVGANVLTF TGTGCCAGCAGCGCTCACAGGGGGCTCGTGGGGGCCAACGTCCTGACTTTC
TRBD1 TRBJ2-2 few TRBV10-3 CAISEGQGYTGELFF TGTGCCATCAGTGAGGGACAGGGGTACACCGGGGAGCTGTTTTTT
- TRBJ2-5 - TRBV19 CASSIFVAFGETQYF TGTGCCAGTAGTATCTTCGTAGCGTTCGGGGAGACCCAGTACTTC
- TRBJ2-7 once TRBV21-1 CASREHYYPFHYEQYF TGTGCCAGCAGGGAGCACTATTATCCCTTCCACTACGAGCAGTACTTC
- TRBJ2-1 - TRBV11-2 CASSPYSRLGLYNEQFF TGTGCCAGCAGCCCATATTCCCGACTGGGGCTATACAATGAGCAGTTCTTC
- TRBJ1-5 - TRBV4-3 CASSQGGGPQHF TGCGCCAGCAGCCAAGGAGGGGGTCCCCAGCATTTT
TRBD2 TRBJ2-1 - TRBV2 CASSGLAGGSNEQFF TGTGCCAGCAGTGGACTAGCGGGAGGGAGCAATGAGCAGTTCTTC